Presented here are 9 T cell receptor beta chains from one specimen sequenced in a study of blood T cell repertoires in COVID-19. Clones were read by immunoSEQ multiplex PCR, and TCRdb kept only the in-frame ones, dropping some. The sample shows just under 50,000 clones, about 83% of them seen only once. Sequencing was performed on peripheral blood. These receptors all come from a human donor in a cohort sampled during active COVID-19.

The chain joins TRBV19 to TRBJ2-1; 9 bases are a match to TRBD2. Germline loops: CDR1 LNHDA, CDR2 SQIVND (reference sequence). The CDR3 covers 15 residues. V trimming: 6 bases; J trimming: 0 bases; junction bases outside the gene matches: 3. CDR3 coding DNA: TGTGCCAGTAGGGGACTAGCAAGCTCCTACAATGAGCAGTTCTTC. Its protein is CASRGLASSYNEQFF. Filled out from reference TRBV19 and TRBJ2-1, the complete variable domain reads DGGITQSPKYLFRKEGQNVTLSCEQNLNHDAMYWYRQDPGQGLRLIYYSQIVNDFQKGDIAEGYSVSREKKESFPLTVTSAQKNPTAFYLCASRGLASSYNEQFFGPGTRLTVL.

CDR3: CASSQDGTSGGSFDEQYF. The CDR3 nucleotides are TGTGCCAGCAGCCAAGACGGGACTAGCGGGGGGTCCTTCGACGAGCAGTACTTC. This sequence joins TRBV4-2 and TRBJ2-7; 15 bases agree with TRBD2. CDR1 and CDR2 from the germline V gene are LGHNA and YNFKEQ. With V trimmed by 0 bases and J by 5 bases, 8 bases remained unmatched. CDR3 size: 18 residues.

This clone was detected a few times. The rearrangement uses TRBV29-1 and TRBJ2-2; TRBD2 aligns across 11 bases. The CDR3 is made up of 14 amino acids. The germline gives CDR1 SQVTM, CDR2 ANQGSEA. The trim removed 7 bases at V and 4 bases at J, leaving 5 bases unmatched. CDR3 bases: TGCAGCGCCCTAGCGGGGGGTTTCACCGGGGAGCTGTTTTTT. Protein product: CSALAGGFTGELFF.

The chain links TRBV10-3 to TRBJ1-5; D unclear. V was cut by 3 bases and J by 1 base, with 10 bases left in between. The CDR3 runs to 15 residues. CDR1 is ENHRY and CDR2 is SYGVKD in the germline V gene. CDR3 in amino acids: CAISDGVASNQPQHF. Written as DNA, the CDR3 is TGTGCCATCAGTGACGGGGTGGCGAGCAATCAGCCCCAGCATTTT.

This clone was recorded only once. The genes are TRBV5-1 and TRBJ2-2, with a possible D match to TRBD1 (6 bases). Trimming took 1 base from V and 4 from J, leaving 14 bases between them. The CDR3 consists of 16 residues. Germline lookup yields CDR1 SGHRS and CDR2 YFSETQ. The CDR3 DNA reads as TGCGCCAGCAGCTTGAGAGGGGCAGGGGCCACCGGGGAGCTGTTTTTT. It codes for CASSLRGAGATGELFF.

The chain combines TRBV2 with TRBJ2-1; no reliable D call. The germline V and J ends were trimmed by 9 bases and 0 bases, with 12 bases remaining between them. The CDR3 runs 14 residues. From germline, CDR1 is SNHLY and CDR2 FYNNEI. CDR3 amino acids: CASHFMNSYNEQFF. The DNA of the CDR3 is TGTGCCAGTCACTTTATGAACTCCTACAATGAGCAGTTCTTC.

The sample holds one count of this clone. The chain uses TRBV18 and TRBJ1-2, with TRBD1 matching over 7 bases. After removal of 3 bases from V and 2 bases from J, the junction contained 3 bases not matched to a gene. The CDR3 covers 14 residues. Germline V gives CDR1 KGHSH, CDR2 LQKENI. CDR3 sequence: CASSPGTANYGYTF. The CDR3 nucleotides are TGTGCCAGCTCACCCGGGACAGCAAACTATGGCTACACCTTC. The whole variable domain, filled in from reference TRBV18 and TRBJ1-2, reads NAGVMQNPRHLVRRRGQEARLRCSPMKGHSHVYWYRQLPEEGLKFMVYLQKENIIDESGMPKERFSAEFPKEGPSILRIQQVVRGDSAAYFCASSPGTANYGYTFGSGTRLTVV.

The rearrangement joins TRBV4-3 to TRBJ1-2; TRBD1 might be the D (5 bases). This CDR3 has 14 residues. V gave up 4 bases and J gave up 4 bases, with 13 bases separating them. Germline V lookup: CDR1 LGHNA, CDR2 YSLEER. This chain's CDR3 is CASSRATGSYGYTF. CDR3 bases: TGCGCCAGCAGCCGAGCCACAGGATCCTATGGCTACACCTTC.

The genes are TRBV19 and TRBJ1-1; weak D call: TRBD1 (5 bases). Trimming left V 8 bases short and J 3 bases short, with 16 bases between. This CDR3 is built from 14 residues. The germline gives CDR1 LNHDA, CDR2 SQIVND (reference sequence). As DNA, the CDR3 is TGTGCCAGTTTTACAAGGGGAATCTACACTGAAGCTTTCTTT. Translated: CASFTRGIYTEAFF. The complete variable domain, with remaining parts taken from reference TRBV19 and TRBJ1-1, reads DGGITQSPKYLFRKEGQNVTLSCEQNLNHDAMYWYRQDPGQGLRLIYYSQIVNDFQKGDIAEGYSVSREKKESFPLTVTSAQKNPTAFYLCASFTRGIYTEAFFGQGTRLTVV.